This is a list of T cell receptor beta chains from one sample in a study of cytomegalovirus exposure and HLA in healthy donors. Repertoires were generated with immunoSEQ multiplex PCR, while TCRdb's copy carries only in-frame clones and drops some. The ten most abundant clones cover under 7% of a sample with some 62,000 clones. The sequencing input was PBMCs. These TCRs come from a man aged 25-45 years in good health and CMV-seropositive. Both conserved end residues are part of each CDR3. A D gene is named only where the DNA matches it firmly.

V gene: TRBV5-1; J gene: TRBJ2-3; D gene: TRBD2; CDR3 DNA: TGCGCCAGCAGCTTGGGGATAGCGGGAGGGACAGATACGCAGTATTTT; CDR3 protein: CASSLGIAGGTDTQYF
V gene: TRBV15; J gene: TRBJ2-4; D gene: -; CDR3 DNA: TGTGCCACCAGCAGAGATTTTAGTCAGGCCCAAAACATTCAGTACTTC; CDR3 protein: CATSRDFSQAQNIQYF
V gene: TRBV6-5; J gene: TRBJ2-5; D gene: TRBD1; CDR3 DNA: TGTGCCAGCAGTTACCTAGGGACAGTTCAAGAGACCCAGTACTTC; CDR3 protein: CASSYLGTVQETQYF
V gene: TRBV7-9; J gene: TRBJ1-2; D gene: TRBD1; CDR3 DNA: TGTGCCAGCAGCTCCCGGACAGGGGGTGGCGGCTACACCTTC; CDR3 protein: CASSSRTGGGGYTF
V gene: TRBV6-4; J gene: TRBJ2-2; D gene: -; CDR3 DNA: TGTGCCAGCAGTGACTCCGAGGCCGCCGGGGAGCTGTTTTTT; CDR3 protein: CASSDSEAAGELFF
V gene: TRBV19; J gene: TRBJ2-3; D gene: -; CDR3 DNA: TGTGCCAGTAGTTCGCAACAGACTAGTAGCACAGATACGCAGTATTTT; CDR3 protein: CASSSQQTSSTDTQYF
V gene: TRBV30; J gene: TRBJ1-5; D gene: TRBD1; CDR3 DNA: TGTGCCTGGAGCGGGGGACAGCCCAATCAGCCCCAGCATTTT; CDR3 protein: CAWSGGQPNQPQHF
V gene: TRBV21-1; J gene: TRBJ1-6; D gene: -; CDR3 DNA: TGTGCCAGCAGCATATTGGGACAGGTCCAAAATTCACCCCTCCACTTT; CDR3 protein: CASSILGQVQNSPLHF
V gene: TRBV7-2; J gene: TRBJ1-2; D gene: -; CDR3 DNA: TGTGCCAGCAGCTTAGACTACGAGGCATACTATGGCTACACCTTC; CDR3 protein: CASSLDYEAYYGYTF
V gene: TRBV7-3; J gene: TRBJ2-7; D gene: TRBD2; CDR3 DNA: TGTGCCAGCAGCTTAGGGACCAGGGGGGACCTAGCGGGGGCAGCCTACGAGCAGTACTTC; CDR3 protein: CASSLGTRGDLAGAAYEQYF
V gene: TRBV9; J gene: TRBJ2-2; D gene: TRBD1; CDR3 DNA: TGTGCCAGCAGCACAACACCGGGACAGCTCTTCGCGAACACCGGGGAGCTGTTTTTT; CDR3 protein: CASSTTPGQLFANTGELFF